Presented here are 22 T cell receptor beta chains from one specimen sequenced in a study of T cell responses to AZD1222 COVID-19 vaccine. Produced via immunoSEQ multiplex PCR; TCRdb's table is partial and in-frame only. The sample contains roughly 140,000 clones, around 87% of which appear only once. The specimen comprised peripheral blood, sampled 28 days after the second AZD1222 dose. Every receptor here comes from an adult who received the AZD1222 COVID-19 vaccine.

V gene TRBV27 combines with J gene TRBJ2-1; D perhaps matches TRBD2 (6 bases). Germline CDR1 and CDR2: MNHEY and SMNVEV (reference sequence). The ends were cut back, 2 bases at V and 1 base at J, with 9 bases in the middle. The CDR3 length is 15 residues. This CDR3 is CASSLDGGSYNEQFF. Here the CDR3 DNA reads TGTGCCAGCAGTTTAGACGGGGGTTCCTACAATGAGCAGTTCTTC.

The chain couples TRBV29-1 to TRBJ1-6; the D gene is possibly TRBD1 (5 bases). V lost 6 bases, J lost 6 bases, and 12 bases lay in between. The CDR3 length is 13 residues. In germline, CDR1 is SQVTM, CDR2 ANQGSEA. The CDR3 loop is CSVARDLNSPLHF. The CDR3 nucleotides are TGCAGCGTGGCCCGGGACCTTAATTCACCCCTCCACTTT. Based on the CDR3 plus reference TRBV29-1 and TRBJ1-6, the full variable domain is SAVISQKPSRDICQRGTSLTIQCQVDSQVTMMFWYRQQPGQSLTLIATANQGSEATYESGFVIDKFPISRPNLTFSTLTVSNMSPEDSSIYLCSVARDLNSPLHFGNGTRLTVT.

This clone was found a few times. The V and J genes are TRBV7-9 and TRBJ2-2; D may be TRBD1 or TRBD2 (5 bases each). This CDR3 is 16 amino acids long. V shed 1 base and J shed 0 bases, with 9 bases lying between them. Germline values: CDR1 SEHNR, CDR2 FQNEAQ (reference sequence). The chain's CDR3 is CASSLDTGPNTGELFF. The DNA of the CDR3 is TGTGCCAGCAGCTTAGATACGGGACCGAACACCGGGGAGCTGTTTTTT.

The sample holds many counts of this clone. This chain uses TRBV7-9 with TRBJ2-7; TRBD2 is a possible D gene (5 bases). The CDR3 sequence is 14 residues long. The germline CDR1 and CDR2 sequences are SEHNR and FQNEAQ (reference sequence). Trimming took 5 bases from V and 5 from J, leaving 16 bases between them. The CDR3 protein is CASSLPPSFDEQYF. In DNA form, the CDR3 reads TGTGCCAGCAGCCTCCCCCCTAGCTTCGACGAGCAGTACTTC. Full variable domain (rest looked up from reference TRBV7-9 and TRBJ2-7): DTGVSQNPRHKITKRGQNVTFRCDPISEHNRLYWYRQTLGQGPEFLTYFQNEAQLEKSRLLSDRFSAERPKGSFSTLEIQRTEQGDSAMYLCASSLPPSFDEQYFGPGTRLTVT.

This clone has a single count. The J gene is TRBJ1-5, the V gene TRBV19; D not certain. The ends were cut back, 7 bases at V and 11 bases at J, with 18 bases in the middle. The CDR3 is 13 amino acids. CDR1 LNHDA and CDR2 SQIVND come from the germline V gene (reference sequence). CDR3 protein: CASTGSPPSAQHF. The CDR3 nucleotides are TGTGCCAGTACCGGGAGCCCTCCTTCAGCCCAGCATTTT.

The chain uses TRBV3-1 (or the pseudogene TRBV3-2) and TRBJ1-2; D is unresolved. V was shortened by 0 bases and J by 5 bases, with 13 bases between the two germline ends. The germline V gene has CDR1 LGHDT and CDR2 YNNKEL (reference sequence). This CDR3 has 15 amino acids. The CDR3 DNA reads TGTGCCAGCAGCCAAGAGGGAAGGGAAGGATATGGCTACACCTTC. This codes for CASSQEGREGYGYTF.

A note on this clone: Its ends do not fully match the called genes, so a read error is possible. The rearrangement links TRBV5-1 to TRBJ2-5, with 9 bases identical to TRBD2. This CDR3 spans 15 amino acids. Germline V CDR1 and CDR2: SGHRS, YFSETQ. CDR3: CASSLASGTGETQYF. The CDR3 bases are TGCGCCAGCAGTTTGGCTAGCGGGACGGGAGAGACCCAGTACTTC.

The V gene is TRBV27, the J gene TRBJ1-6, with TRBD1 matching 10 bases. The germline V gene encodes CDR1 MNHEY and CDR2 SMNVEV (reference sequence). The CDR3 extends over 15 amino acids. V was pared by 0 bases and J by 10 bases, with 3 bases of the junction left unmatched. DNA of the CDR3: TGTGCCAGCAGTTTATCAGGGACAGGGGACTCACCCCTCCACTTT. Its protein product is CASSLSGTGDSPLHF.

The J gene is TRBJ2-7, the V gene TRBV28; D gene ambiguous. Trimming stripped 10 bases from V and 2 bases from J, with 9 bases between. The CDR3 is made up of 11 amino acids. Germline values: CDR1 MDHEN, CDR2 SYDVKM. CDR3 DNA: TGTGCCACGGGCACACCCTACGAGCAGTACTTC. The encoded protein is CATGTPYEQYF.

With regard to this clone: Additional DNA sequences in this sample encode the identical CDR3. The chain has TRBV28 and TRBJ2-2; D gene ambiguous. Trimming left V 2 bases short and J 4 bases short, with 2 bases between. CDR1 is MDHEN and CDR2 is SYDVKM in the germline V gene. This CDR3 is 12 amino acids long. Here the CDR3 reads CASSLLTGELFF. Here the CDR3 DNA reads TGTGCCAGCAGTTTACTCACCGGGGAGCTGTTTTTT.

The table lists this clone with a count of one. The gene calls are TRBV28 and TRBJ1-2; a weak D match, TRBD1 (6 bases). The ends were cut back, 1 base at V and 7 bases at J, with 13 bases in the middle. The CDR3 loop spans 14 amino acids. Germline values: CDR1 MDHEN, CDR2 SYDVKM. CDR3 region: CASSLFSGAGGYTF. Here the CDR3 DNA reads TGTGCCAGCAGTTTATTTTCGGGGGCGGGTGGCTACACCTTC.

This sequence joins TRBV15 and TRBJ2-7; weak D call: TRBD1 (6 bases). The germline CDR1 and CDR2 sequences are LNHNV and YYDKDF (reference sequence). With 2 bases removed from V and 2 bases from J, the gap between germline ends came to 13 bases. This CDR3 has 15 amino acids. The CDR3 DNA is TGTGCCACCAGCAGATCCCCAGGGGCCCCCTACGAGCAGTACTTC. Translating it yields CATSRSPGAPYEQYF.

The J gene is TRBJ2-1, the V gene TRBV11-2; 12 bases align to TRBD2. Germline trimming cut 6 bases from V and 9 bases from J; bases unmatched to any gene: 15. The germline CDR1 and CDR2 sequences are SGHAT and FQNNGV. This CDR3 is 17 amino acids long. The CDR3 region has the DNA TGTGCCAGCAGTTCGACCCTGTTACTAGCGGGAGGAACTGAGCAGTTCTTC. Translation gives CASSSTLLLAGGTEQFF.

The chain joins TRBV5-1 to TRBJ2-1; TRBD2 matches at 8 bases. Germline V CDR1 and CDR2: SGHRS, YFSETQ. This CDR3 has 15 residues. V shed 0 bases and J 9 bases; nucleotides not matched to a gene: 8. The CDR3 coding sequence is TGCGCCAGCAGCTTGGATTCGGGAGGGAGGGGTGAGCAGTTCTTC. Translation gives CASSLDSGGRGEQFF.

The chain combines TRBV27 with TRBJ1-3, with 7 nucleotides matching TRBD1. CDR1 is MNHEY and CDR2 is SMNVEV in the germline V gene (reference sequence). The CDR3 loop spans 14 amino acids. V lost 6 bases, J lost 0 bases, and 2 bases stayed unmatched. CDR3 protein: CASRDRSSGNTIYF. CDR3 bases: TGTGCCAGCAGGGACAGGAGCTCTGGAAACACCATATATTTT.

This clone was detected a few times. The chain uses TRBV28 and TRBJ1-2, with 7 bases identical to TRBD1. The CDR3 is 14 amino acids. Germline values: CDR1 MDHEN, CDR2 SYDVKM. V lost 4 bases and J lost 11; bases outside the gene matches: 13. The CDR3 coding sequence is TGTGCCAGCAGTTCCCATCTTAGACAGGGTGGTTACACCTTC. It translates to CASSSHLRQGGYTF.

This rearrangement joins TRBV13 to TRBJ2-7; D might be TRBD2 (6 bases). Germline CDR1 reads PRHDT; CDR2 reads FYEKMQ (reference sequence). The CDR3 totals 14 residues. V gave up 4 bases and J gave up 2 bases, with 12 bases separating them. The CDR3 nucleotides read TGTGCCAGCAGCTACCTCGGGGGACCCTACGAGCAGTACTTC. It codes for CASSYLGGPYEQYF. The variable domain in full, completed from reference TRBV13 and TRBJ2-7, reads AAGVIQSPRHLIKEKRETATLKCYPIPRHDTVYWYQQGPGQDPQFLISFYEKMQSDKGSIPDRFSAQQFSDYHSELNMSSLELGDSALYFCASSYLGGPYEQYFGPGTRLTVT.

CDR3 nucleotide sequence: TGTGCCAGCAGTGTAGGGTTGACCACCGGGGAGCTGTTTTTT. Translating it yields CASSVGLTTGELFF. V gene TRBV2 combines with J gene TRBJ2-2; D gene uncertain. CDR1 is SNHLY, CDR2 FYNNEI, per germline. The CDR3 spans 14 residues. Trimming shortened V by 4 bases and J by 4 bases, and 10 bases separated the two germline ends.

The rearrangement joins TRBV7-8 to TRBJ2-3, with a tentative D call TRBD2 (6 bases). This CDR3 comprises 12 residues. Trimming pared 5 bases from V and 10 bases from J, leaving 13 bases between. The germline V gene has CDR1 SGHVS and CDR2 FQNEAQ. Written as DNA, the CDR3 is TGTGCCAGCAGCCCCCGGGGGTTGGCGCAGTATTTT. Its translation is CASSPRGLAQYF. Drawing the rest from reference TRBV7-8 and TRBJ2-3, the complete variable domain is GAGVSQSPRYKVAKRGQDVALRCDPISGHVSLFWYQQALGQGPEFLTYFQNEAQLDKSGLPSDRFFAERPEGSVSTLKIQRTQQEDSAVYLCASSPRGLAQYFGPGTRLTVL.

The chain combines TRBV7-2 with TRBJ2-7; no firm D call. The CDR3 runs 11 residues. CDR1 and CDR2 (germline): SGHTA, FQGNSA. The germline V and J ends were trimmed by 2 bases and 3 bases, with 2 bases remaining between them. The CDR3 coding sequence is TGTGCCAGCAGCTTACTCTACGAGCAGTACTTC. It is translated as CASSLLYEQYF.

The rearrangement uses TRBV19 and TRBJ1-3; D remains unclear. Germline V gene data show CDR1 as LNHDA and CDR2 as SQIVND (reference sequence). CDR3 length: 13 residues. V lost 8 bases and J lost 2, with 10 bases in between. The CDR3 DNA reads as TGTGCCAGTTCCCGGGAGCCTGGAAACACCATATATTTT. This encodes CASSREPGNTIYF. The full variable domain, in which reference TRBV19 and TRBJ1-3 provide the parts outside the CDR3, is DGGITQSPKYLFRKEGQNVTLSCEQNLNHDAMYWYRQDPGQGLRLIYYSQIVNDFQKGDIAEGYSVSREKKESFPLTVTSAQKNPTAFYLCASSREPGNTIYFGEGSWLTVV.

This chain links TRBV11-2 with TRBJ1-1, with 12 bases aligning to TRBD1. Germline values: CDR1 SGHAT, CDR2 FQNNGV. This CDR3 is built from 14 residues. Losses at the gene ends were 5 bases for V and 7 bases for J; bases not matched to a gene: 5. The CDR3 nucleotides read TGTGCCAGCAGCATTGGGGACAGGGGGCATGAAGCTTTCTTT. Its protein product is CASSIGDRGHEAFF. Full variable domain (rest looked up from reference TRBV11-2 and TRBJ1-1): EAGVAQSPRYKIIEKRQSVAFWCNPISGHATLYWYQQILGQGPKLLIQFQNNGVVDDSQLPKDRFSAERLKGVDSTLKIQPAKLEDSAVYLCASSIGDRGHEAFFGQGTRLTVV.